The 25 T cell receptor beta chains reported below all come from one sample, sequenced in a study of blood T cell repertoires in COVID-19. Libraries were prepared by immunoSEQ multiplex PCR; TCRdb keeps only in-frame clonotypes and omits some of them. In the table there are about 220,000 clones, almost 85% of which are singletons. The specimen sequenced was peripheral blood. These receptors were obtained from an older woman with COVID-19, enrolled during active disease.

This clone was detected once. This chain joins TRBV5-1 and TRBJ2-4, with 8 bases lining up with TRBD1. V dropped 0 bases and J dropped 5; count of bases not matched to a gene: 16. The CDR3 loop spans 19 amino acids. The germline gives CDR1 SGHRS, CDR2 YFSETQ. The CDR3 bases are TGCGCCAGCAGCTTGGTACCCCAGGGGGCGACTCCGAGTCAAAACATTCAGTACTTC. It codes for CASSLVPQGATPSQNIQYF.

The genes are TRBV6-5 and TRBJ2-5; perhaps TRBD2 as D (5 bases). Germline CDR1 and CDR2: MNHEY and SVGAGI. This CDR3 comprises 14 residues. V was pared by 6 bases and J by 7 bases, with 18 bases between. CDR3 sequence (DNA): TGTGCCAGCAGAGTCCCGGGGATTGAGGGGACCCAGTACTTC. Amino acid sequence: CASRVPGIEGTQYF.

The V call is TRBV5-4, the J call TRBJ1-2; a weak D match, TRBD1 (5 bases). Germline V CDR1 and CDR2: SGHNT, YYREEE (reference sequence). The V and J ends lost 2 bases and 4 bases respectively, with 18 bases between them. This CDR3 contains 16 residues. The CDR3 nucleotides are TGTGCCAGCAGCTTAGGGCGACAGCAAGCTACCTATGGCTACACCTTC. Protein sequence: CASSLGRQQATYGYTF.

The chain uses TRBV10-2 and TRBJ1-6, with D possibly TRBD1 on 6 matching bases. V lost 3 bases, J lost 9 bases, and 12 bases lay in between. Germline V CDR1 and CDR2: WSHSY, SAAADI. The CDR3 runs to 14 residues. The CDR3 sequence is CASSENRASSPLHF. As DNA, the CDR3 is TGCGCCAGCAGTGAAAACAGGGCCAGTTCACCCCTCCACTTT.

This clone has only one observation. This sequence joins TRBV27 and TRBJ1-5; a weak D match, TRBD1 (5 bases). Germline V gives CDR1 MNHEY, CDR2 SMNVEV (reference sequence). The length of the CDR3 is 17 residues. Trimming pared 6 bases from V and 0 bases from J, leaving 18 bases between. The CDR3 here is CASSPGQGRASNQPQHF. As DNA, the CDR3 is TGTGCCAGCAGCCCAGGTCAGGGTAGGGCTAGCAATCAGCCCCAGCATTTT.

A single count supports this clone. This sequence joins TRBV2 and TRBJ2-5; 10 bases fit TRBD2. Looked up from germline, CDR1 is SNHLY and CDR2 is FYNNEI. The CDR3 length is 15 residues. Unmatched junction bases numbered 12, after V lost 9 bases and J lost 5 bases. The CDR3 loop reads CASTSGIPRGETQYF. In nucleotides, the CDR3 is TGTGCCAGTACTAGCGGGATCCCGAGGGGGGAGACCCAGTACTTC.

This chain joins TRBV7-2 and TRBJ2-5; 11 nucleotides line up with TRBD1. CDR3 length: 14 residues. CDR1 SGHTA and CDR2 FQGNSA come from the germline V gene. V gave up 4 bases and J gave up 5 bases; unmatched junction bases: 3. The CDR3 DNA reads as TGTGCCAGCAGCTCGGACAGGGGGCGGGAGACCCAGTACTTC. It specifies CASSSDRGRETQYF.

The rearrangement uses TRBV30 and TRBJ1-1, with 9 nucleotides matching TRBD1. Germline V gives CDR1 GTSNPN, CDR2 SVGIG (reference sequence). V shed 0 bases and J 10 bases; nucleotides not matched to a gene: 15. This CDR3 is built from 16 residues. Written as DNA, the CDR3 is TGTGCCTGGAGTGTACCCCAACGAGACAGGGGGAGGCGAGCTTTCTTT. Encoded protein: CAWSVPQRDRGRRAFF.

J is TRBJ1-5 and V is TRBV6-2 or TRBV6-3; D is perhaps TRBD1 (6 bases). Germline CDR1 reads MNHEY; CDR2 reads SVGEGT. Trimming removed 7 bases at V and 6 bases at J, with 16 bases between. This CDR3 region has 14 residues. CDR3 coding DNA: TGTGCCAGCACCCCGTGGGCCAGGGGTCAGCCCCAGCATTTT. It is translated as CASTPWARGQPQHF.

This clone was observed a single time. The CDR3 DNA sequence: TGTGCCAGCAGCCAAAGACAGGGGAGATCACCCCTCCACTTT. Translated: CASSQRQGRSPLHF. This chain joins TRBV6-5 and TRBJ1-6; 8 nucleotides line up with TRBD1. This CDR3 region has 14 residues. Germline values: CDR1 MNHEY, CDR2 SVGAGI. J lost 10 bases, V lost 6 bases, and 8 bases had no gene match.

This clone was picked up one time. The gene calls are TRBV6-5 and TRBJ1-1; 7 positions match TRBD1. V shed 5 bases and J 11 bases; nucleotides not matched to a gene: 14. The CDR3 sequence is 14 residues long. Germline values: CDR1 MNHEY, CDR2 SVGAGI. The CDR3 DNA sequence: TGTGCCAGCAGTCCCGCCACGGGACAGAAGGTCGCTTTCTTT. It translates to CASSPATGQKVAFF.

This clone was detected only a few times. CDR3 in DNA: TGTGCCAGTAGTATAGATGGGGCAGCCACTGAAGCTTTCTTT. It encodes CASSIDGAATEAFF. This chain connects TRBV19 to TRBJ1-1; perhaps TRBD1 as D (5 bases). CDR3 length: 14 residues. Trimming took off 0 bases at V and 4 bases at J, with 9 bases between the two ends. Germline CDR1 and CDR2: LNHDA and SQIVND (reference sequence).

The V and J genes are TRBV7-2 and TRBJ1-2; D is unclear. CDR1 is SGHTA, CDR2 FQGNSA, per germline. This CDR3 contains 8 residues. Trimming cost V 5 bases and J 11 bases, with 3 bases left between them. The CDR3: CASSLYTF. The CDR3 DNA is TGTGCCAGCAGCCTATACACCTTC.

The chain employs TRBV5-4 and TRBJ2-1; D may be TRBD1 (5 bases). Trimming stripped 4 bases from V and 1 base from J, with 12 bases between. The CDR3 runs to 15 residues. Germline lookup yields CDR1 SGHNT and CDR2 YYREEE (reference sequence). As DNA, the CDR3 is TGTGCCAGCAGCCCGACAGCGACATCCTACAATGAGCAGTTCTTC. Its translation: CASSPTATSYNEQFF.

The CDR3, as DNA: TGTGCCAGCAGCTCACGGGGGACAGGGTTGACTGAAGCTTTCTTT. Protein product: CASSSRGTGLTEAFF. The chain employs TRBV11-1 and TRBJ1-1; 9 bases match TRBD1. This CDR3 is built from 15 residues. Germline V gene sequence: CDR1 SGHAT, CDR2 FQDESV (reference sequence). The V and J ends lost 4 bases and 5 bases, in that order; junction bases with no gene match: 8.

The CDR3 here is CASSFGQGLINEQYF. In DNA form, the CDR3 reads TGTGCCAGCAGCTTTGGACAGGGTCTTATCAACGAGCAGTACTTC. This rearrangement joins TRBV11-3 to TRBJ2-7; 8 nucleotides align to TRBD1. Trimming removed 3 bases from V and 5 bases from J; junction bases left unmatched: 9. This CDR3 is built from 15 residues. In germline, CDR1 is SGHNT, CDR2 YENEEA.

The gene calls are TRBV7-6 and TRBJ2-3, with 9 bases lining up with TRBD2. Losses at the gene ends were 5 bases for V and 2 bases for J; bases not matched to a gene: 5. From germline, CDR1 is SGHVS and CDR2 FNYEAQ. The CDR3 loop spans 15 amino acids. CDR3 coding DNA: TGTGCCAGCAGCCCGACTAGCGGCCCCACAGATACGCAGTATTTT. Its translation is CASSPTSGPTDTQYF.

This clone has just one count. The chain is built from TRBV19 and TRBJ2-7; 10 nucleotides agree with TRBD2. Germline V gene data show CDR1 as LNHDA and CDR2 as SQIVND (reference sequence). After removal of 10 bases from V and 6 bases from J, the junction contained 9 bases not matched to a gene. The CDR3 is 13 amino acids. CDR3 in amino acids: CATQAGGRREQYF. The CDR3 DNA reads TGTGCCACCCAAGCGGGGGGGCGTCGCGAGCAGTACTTC.

The genes are TRBV9 and TRBJ1-1; TRBD1 might be the D (5 bases). The CDR3 sequence is 14 residues long. Trimming removed 0 bases at V and 5 bases at J, with 11 bases between. Germline V CDR1 and CDR2: SGDLS, YYNGEE. This chain's CDR3 is CASSVGGAGTEAFF. CDR3 DNA sequence: TGTGCCAGCAGCGTAGGAGGGGCGGGGACTGAAGCTTTCTTT.

The J gene is TRBJ2-2, the V gene TRBV7-2, with a weak D call TRBD1 (6 bases). V lost 6 bases to trimming and J lost 2 bases, with 10 bases between them. The CDR3 sequence is 14 residues long. The germline gives CDR1 SGHTA, CDR2 FQGNSA. The CDR3 loop is CASRPDRNTGELFF. CDR3 sequence (DNA): TGTGCCAGCAGACCGGACAGAAACACCGGGGAGCTGTTTTTT.

The chain carries TRBV18 and TRBJ1-6, with 8 nucleotides matching TRBD1. This CDR3 spans 14 amino acids. V shed 5 bases, J shed 5 bases, and the junction held 2 bases outside the gene matches. In germline, CDR1 is KGHSH, CDR2 LQKENI. CDR3 in amino acids: CASSATGDNSPLHF. In DNA form, the CDR3 reads TGTGCCAGCTCAGCGACAGGGGATAATTCACCCCTCCACTTT.

The chain couples TRBV6-5 to TRBJ1-4, with D maybe TRBD1 (5 bases). The CDR3 has 13 amino acids. The germline V gene encodes CDR1 MNHEY and CDR2 SVGAGI. Trimming cost V 0 bases and J 6 bases, with 5 bases left between them. In DNA form, the CDR3 reads TGTGCCAGCAGTTACTCGACAGATGAAAAACTGTTTTTT. Its protein is CASSYSTDEKLFF.

This clone appeared a single time. The chain recombines TRBV5-1 with TRBJ2-7, with D perhaps TRBD1 (5 bases). Germline V gives CDR1 SGHRS, CDR2 YFSETQ. The CDR3 totals 14 residues. Trimming pared 6 bases from V and 1 base from J, leaving 14 bases between. The CDR3 DNA is TGCGCCAGCAATATTGACAGCTCGTCCTACGAGCAGTACTTC. Translated, it gives CASNIDSSSYEQYF. The full variable domain, rest sourced from reference TRBV5-1 and TRBJ2-7, is KAGVTQTPRYLIKTRGQQVTLSCSPISGHRSVSWYQQTPGQGLQFLFEYFSETQRNKGNFPGRFSGRQFSNSRSEMNVSTLELGDSALYLCASNIDSSSYEQYFGPGTRLTVT.

The chain employs TRBV14 and TRBJ1-2; no firm D call. V gave up 1 base and J gave up 4 bases, with 7 bases separating them. The CDR3 sequence is 13 residues long. The germline V gene has CDR1 SGHDN and CDR2 FVKESK. The CDR3 is CASSQGQVYGYTF. CDR3 nucleotides: TGTGCCAGCAGCCAAGGGCAGGTCTATGGCTACACCTTC. Looking up the rest from reference TRBV14 and TRBJ1-2 gives the full variable domain: EAGVTQFPSHSVIEKGQTVTLRCDPISGHDNLYWYRRVMGKEIKFLLHFVKESKQDESGMPNNRFLAERTGGTYSTLKVQPAELEDSGVYFCASSQGQVYGYTFGSGTRLTVV.

The chain links TRBV5-1 to TRBJ2-2, with D unclear. Looked up from germline, CDR1 is SGHRS and CDR2 is YFSETQ. The CDR3 length is 15 residues. V was trimmed by 3 bases and J by 1 base, leaving 10 bases between them. The CDR3 loop is CASSSFGGNTGELFF. The CDR3 nucleotides are TGCGCCAGCAGCTCATTCGGCGGGAACACCGGGGAGCTGTTTTTT.